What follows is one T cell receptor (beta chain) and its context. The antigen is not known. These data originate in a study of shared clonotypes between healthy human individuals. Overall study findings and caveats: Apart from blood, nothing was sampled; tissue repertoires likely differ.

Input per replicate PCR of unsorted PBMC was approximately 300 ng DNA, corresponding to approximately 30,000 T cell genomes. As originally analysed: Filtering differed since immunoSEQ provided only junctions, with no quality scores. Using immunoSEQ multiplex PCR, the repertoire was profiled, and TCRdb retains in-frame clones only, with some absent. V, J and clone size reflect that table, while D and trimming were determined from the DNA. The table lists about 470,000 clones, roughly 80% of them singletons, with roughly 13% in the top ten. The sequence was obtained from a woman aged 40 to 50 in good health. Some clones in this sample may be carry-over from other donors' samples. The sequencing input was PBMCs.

DNA of the CDR3: TGTGCCAGTAGTAGGACTAGCGCCACTTACGAGCAGTACTTC. It yields the protein CASSRTSATYEQYF. The chain is built from TRBV19 and TRBJ2-7; 9 bases map to TRBD2. Germline-derived CDR1 and CDR2 are LNHDA and SQIVND (reference sequence). This CDR3 is 14 amino acids long. The V and J ends lost 4 bases and 4 bases, in that order; junction bases with no gene match: 5.